The 2 T cell receptor beta chains below come from one sample, sequenced in a study of T cell changes during pregnancy in multiple sclerosis. Clones were sequenced by immunoSEQ multiplex PCR, and TCRdb holds only the in-frame ones, with some missing. The table shows roughly 38,000 clones, with around 90% occurring only once. Sequencing was performed on CD4+ T cells from peripheral blood mononuclear cells, taken after pregnancy. The source of these receptors is a female donor in good health, enrolled as a control in a pregnancy study.

The gene calls are TRBV30 and TRBJ2-3, with D perhaps TRBD2 (6 bases). Per the germline V gene, CDR1 is GTSNPN and CDR2 is SVGIG (reference sequence). This CDR3 is built from 16 residues. Trimming pared 0 bases from V and 2 bases from J, leaving 15 bases between. DNA for the CDR3: TGTGCCTGGAGTGTACGGAGGGCTAGCGACACAGATACGCAGTATTTT. This codes for CAWSVRRASDTDTQYF.

The chain employs TRBV19 and TRBJ1-1; tentative D call: TRBD1 (6 bases). V was shortened by 8 bases and J by 10 bases, with 29 bases between the two germline ends. The CDR3 is 16 residues long. Looked up from germline, CDR1 is LNHDA and CDR2 is SQIVND (reference sequence). The CDR3 spells CASGPLIGQWTPGAFF. The CDR3 DNA sequence: TGTGCCAGTGGCCCCCTGATCGGACAGTGGACCCCGGGAGCTTTCTTT.